The 32 T cell receptor beta chains below all came from one sample that was sequenced in a study of control samples from healthy donors and cancer patients (TCRdb year 2020). Library prep was done by the immunoSEQ multiplex PCR assay. This is the immuneACCESS table as TCRdb keeps it, with only in-frame sequences that have V and J called. A part of the clones is gone; compared with another copy, unresolved V genes explain less than half, and the rest is unexplained. This sample lists 400,000 to 500,000 clones; approximately 90% were detected once. In total, the top ten clones hold around 6.4% of the sample. Source material: PBMCs. The receptors were sampled from a man aged 35 to 55 with head and neck cancer.

About this clone: An end of the junction differs from the germline gene, which may be a read error. The chain combines TRBV27 with TRBJ2-7; 8 bases are shared with TRBD2. This CDR3 is built from 13 residues. Germline values: CDR1 MNHEY, CDR2 SMNVEV (reference sequence). The CDR3 region is CASSSQSGRESDF. In DNA form, the CDR3 reads TGTGCCAGCAGTTCCCAATCCGGGAGGGAGTCTGACTTC.

The V and J genes are TRBV7-2 and TRBJ1-5, with D maybe TRBD1 (5 bases). Germline CDR1 SGHTA, CDR2 FQGNSA. This CDR3 spans 17 amino acids. Trimming stripped 2 bases from V and 5 bases from J, with 19 bases between. This CDR3 reads CASSLWRGRGNDQPQHF. DNA of the CDR3: TGTGCCAGCAGCTTATGGCGGGGACGGGGAAACGATCAGCCCCAGCATTTT.

The chain uses TRBV7-9 and TRBJ2-5, with D unclear. With 5 bases removed from V and 4 bases from J, the gap between germline ends came to 17 bases. Looked up from germline, CDR1 is SEHNR and CDR2 is FQNEAQ (reference sequence). The CDR3 length is 15 residues. This CDR3 is CASSIGNMVGETQYF. In nucleotides, the CDR3 is TGTGCCAGCAGCATTGGGAATATGGTTGGAGAGACCCAGTACTTC.

This rearrangement joins TRBV12-3 or TRBV12-4 to TRBJ2-2; D unclear. V was trimmed by 2 bases and J by 6 bases, leaving 1 base between them. The CDR3 runs to 11 residues. This chain's CDR3 is CASSLPGELFF. The CDR3 DNA reads as TGTGCCAGCAGTTTACCCGGGGAGCTGTTTTTT.

The chain joins TRBV5-1 to TRBJ1-1; D is ambiguous. The ends were cut back, 4 bases at V and 1 base at J, with 8 bases in the middle. Looked up from germline, CDR1 is SGHRS and CDR2 is YFSETQ. The CDR3 contains 13 residues. CDR3 nucleotide sequence: TGCGCCAGCAGCCGCTGGCAGAACACTGAAGCTTTCTTT. Protein: CASSRWQNTEAFF.

The chain couples TRBV28 to TRBJ2-7, with no clear D. CDR3 length: 14 residues. In germline, CDR1 is MDHEN, CDR2 SYDVKM. The V end lost 2 bases, the J end lost 1 base, and 9 bases lay between the germline ends. The CDR3 region has the DNA TGTGCCAGCAGTTTACATACCCTATCCTACGAGCAGTACTTC. Translation gives CASSLHTLSYEQYF. Drawing the rest from reference TRBV28 and TRBJ2-7, the complete variable domain is DVKVTQSSRYLVKRTGEKVFLECVQDMDHENMFWYRQDPGLGLRLIYFSYDVKMKEKGDIPEGYSVSREKKERFSLILESASTNQTSMYLCASSLHTLSYEQYFGPGTRLTVT.

The chain has TRBV28 and TRBJ1-5, with 10 bases that match TRBD1. The germline V gene has CDR1 MDHEN and CDR2 SYDVKM. CDR3 length: 17 residues. Germline trimming cut 2 bases from V and 2 bases from J; bases unmatched to any gene: 6. CDR3 loop: CASSLLQGTGGNQPQHF. DNA of the CDR3: TGTGCCAGCAGTTTACTTCAGGGGACAGGGGGCAATCAGCCCCAGCATTTT.

V usage is TRBV9 and J usage is TRBJ2-1; 7 bases match TRBD1. The CDR3 length is 14 residues. J gave up 6 bases and V 0 bases, and 3 bases lay outside the gene matches. CDR1 is SGDLS, CDR2 YYNGEE, per germline. The DNA for the CDR3 is TGTGCCAGCAGCGTAGCGGACAGGACCAATGAGCAGTTCTTC. It codes for CASSVADRTNEQFF.

The chain recombines TRBV19 with TRBJ1-5; the match to TRBD1 covers 9 bases. Germline CDR1 and CDR2: LNHDA and SQIVND (reference sequence). The CDR3 contains 16 residues. V lost 3 bases, J lost 6 bases, and 9 bases stayed unmatched. CDR3 nucleotide sequence: TGTGCCAGTAGTATTCCCGGACAGGGGCCTCGTCAGCCCCAGCATTTT. This sequence encodes CASSIPGQGPRQPQHF.

This chain links TRBV11-2 with TRBJ1-2; D possibly corresponds to TRBD1 (5 bases). Trimming stripped 3 bases from V and 6 bases from J, with 14 bases between. Germline assignment: CDR1 SGHAT and CDR2 FQNNGV. The CDR3 runs to 14 residues. CDR3 DNA: TGTGCCAGCAGCTTGGAAAGGGGCGGAGATGGCTACACCTTC. This translates into CASSLERGGDGYTF.

The chain joins TRBV28 to TRBJ1-2, with no clear D. Germline lookup yields CDR1 MDHEN and CDR2 SYDVKM. The V and J ends lost 7 bases and 4 bases respectively, with 16 bases between them. The CDR3 length is 14 residues. The CDR3 coding sequence is TGTGCCAGCACCCCGGTCGCCAAAGCCTATGGCTACACCTTC. It encodes CASTPVAKAYGYTF.

The chain recombines TRBV6-2 or TRBV6-3 with TRBJ1-4, with D possibly TRBD1 on 6 matching bases. The V gene's germline CDR1 is MNHEY and CDR2 SVGEGT. V lost 5 bases, J lost 5 bases, and 18 bases lay in between. The CDR3 totals 16 residues. The CDR3 region is CASSQLGQPSNEKLFF. The CDR3 DNA reads TGTGCCAGCAGTCAACTCGGACAGCCTTCAAATGAAAAACTGTTTTTT.

This sequence joins TRBV5-8 and TRBJ2-5, with TRBD1 matching 7 bases. The germline V gene has CDR1 SGHTS and CDR2 YDEGEE. The CDR3 length is 17 residues. The junction had 19 bases not matched to a gene; V was cut back by 6 bases and J by 5 bases. The DNA for the CDR3 is TGTGCCAGCAACCGACCCCTTCTCAGGGGGTTGGGGGAGACCCAGTACTTC. This translates into CASNRPLLRGLGETQYF.

This rearrangement joins TRBV5-6 to TRBJ1-3, with a weak D call TRBD1 (6 bases). The germline V gene has CDR1 SGHDT and CDR2 YYEEEE. Trimming stripped 1 base from V and 5 bases from J, with 10 bases between. This CDR3 has 14 residues. The CDR3 nucleotides read TGTGCCAGCAGCTTGACAGGGCGCCGAAACACCATATATTTT. Its translation: CASSLTGRRNTIYF. Based on the CDR3 plus reference TRBV5-6 and TRBJ1-3, the full variable domain is DAGVTQSPTHLIKTRGQQVTLRCSPKSGHDTVSWYQQALGQGPQFIFQYYEEEERQRGNFPDRFSGHQFPNYSSELNVNALLLGDSALYLCASSLTGRRNTIYFGEGSWLTVV.

The chain couples TRBV28 to TRBJ2-5; 9 bases match TRBD2. Trimming removed 6 bases from V and 3 bases from J; junction bases left unmatched: 5. Germline CDR1 and CDR2: MDHEN and SYDVKM. The CDR3 runs to 14 residues. CDR3 sequence: CASSRGTSKETQYF. DNA of the CDR3: TGTGCCAGCAGCCGCGGGACTAGCAAAGAGACCCAGTACTTC.

This clone was seen only a few times. This chain uses TRBV6-5 with TRBJ2-1, with D possibly being TRBD1 or TRBD2 (5 bases each). The CDR3 extends over 14 amino acids. Germline values: CDR1 MNHEY, CDR2 SVGAGI. Between the trimmed V and J ends, which lost 2 bases and 8 bases, there was a span of 13 bases. CDR3 DNA sequence: TGTGCCAGCAGTTACGGGACCCCGAGGGATGAGCAGTTCTTC. This encodes CASSYGTPRDEQFF.

This rearrangement joins TRBV19 to TRBJ1-1; no clear D gene. The CDR3 runs 14 residues. Germline V gene data show CDR1 as LNHDA and CDR2 as SQIVND (reference sequence). Trimming took off 3 bases at V and 3 bases at J, with 11 bases between the two ends. This chain's CDR3 is CASSIMGLDTEAFF. The DNA for the CDR3 is TGTGCCAGTAGTATCATGGGATTGGACACTGAAGCTTTCTTT.

This chain uses TRBV29-1 with TRBJ2-2; possible D gene TRBD2, 5 bases. The CDR3 length is 14 residues. Trimming removed 6 bases from V and 4 bases from J, with 15 bases in between. CDR1 and CDR2 (germline): SQVTM, ANQGSEA. The CDR3 sequence: CSVKRLGVTGELFF. In DNA form, the CDR3 reads TGCAGCGTCAAAAGACTCGGGGTCACCGGGGAGCTGTTTTTT.

This chain joins TRBV28 and TRBJ2-7; TRBD2 agrees at 8 bases. Losses at the gene ends were 6 bases for V and 2 bases for J; bases not matched to a gene: 3. CDR1 and CDR2 from the germline V gene are MDHEN and SYDVKM. CDR3 size: 13 residues. CDR3 in DNA: TGTGCCAGCAGGACTAGCGCAACCTACGAGCAGTACTTC. Translating it yields CASRTSATYEQYF.

The rearrangement links TRBV6-5 to TRBJ1-2, with a weak D call TRBD1 (5 bases). Trimming shortened V by 2 bases and J by 6 bases, and 10 bases separated the two germline ends. This CDR3 contains 13 residues. The germline V gene has CDR1 MNHEY and CDR2 SVGAGI. CDR3 nucleotides: TGTGCCAGCAGTTACGGGGGTCGAGATGGCTACACCTTC. Protein sequence: CASSYGGRDGYTF.

This chain links TRBV30 with TRBJ1-1; tentatively, D is TRBD1 (5 bases). Germline values: CDR1 GTSNPN, CDR2 SVGIG (reference sequence). Trimming cost V 0 bases and J 2 bases, with 10 bases left between them. The length of the CDR3 is 14 residues. In DNA form, the CDR3 reads TGTGCCTGGAGTGTCCGGGGGACCAACACTGAAGCTTTCTTT. It yields the protein CAWSVRGTNTEAFF.

J is TRBJ1-6 and V is TRBV19; tentatively, D is TRBD1 (5 bases). V was trimmed by 3 bases and J by 9 bases, leaving 24 bases between them. There are 18 residues in the CDR3. The germline V gene has CDR1 LNHDA and CDR2 SQIVND (reference sequence). In nucleotides, the CDR3 is TGTGCCAGTAGTATGAGTGTCGGGGGGTCATATTTCGGTTCACCCCTCCACTTT. It specifies CASSMSVGGSYFGSPLHF.

The V and J genes are TRBV10-2 and TRBJ2-1, with D possibly being TRBD2 (6 bases). The ends were cut back, 6 bases at V and 12 bases at J, with 12 bases in the middle. The CDR3 loop spans 11 amino acids. In germline, CDR1 is WSHSY, CDR2 SAAADI. The CDR3 region has the DNA TGCGCCAGCAGCCGGGAGTTCGCGCAGTTCTTC. This translates into CASSREFAQFF.

The gene calls are TRBV19 and TRBJ1-1, with 11 bases identical to TRBD1. CDR3 size: 12 residues. CDR1 LNHDA and CDR2 SQIVND come from the germline V gene (reference sequence). V dropped 9 bases and J dropped 6; count of bases not matched to a gene: 3. The CDR3 protein is CASEGQGAEAFF. The CDR3 DNA sequence: TGTGCCAGCGAGGGACAGGGGGCTGAAGCTTTCTTT.

This rearrangement joins TRBV27 to TRBJ1-1; the D gene is possibly TRBD1 (6 bases). The CDR3 has 13 amino acids. The germline V gene has CDR1 MNHEY and CDR2 SMNVEV (reference sequence). V was shortened by 4 bases and J by 1 base, with 7 bases between the two germline ends. The CDR3 loop reads CASSSQGNTEAFF. The CDR3 nucleotides are TGTGCCAGCAGTTCACAGGGGAACACTGAAGCTTTCTTT.

The rearrangement uses TRBV19 and TRBJ1-5, with D unresolved. This CDR3 contains 14 residues. With 3 bases removed from V and 4 bases from J, the gap between germline ends came to 10 bases. Germline assignment: CDR1 LNHDA and CDR2 SQIVND (reference sequence). In DNA form, the CDR3 reads TGTGCCAGTAGTATGGCACGGTTGAATCAGCCCCAGCATTTT. It specifies CASSMARLNQPQHF.

This rearrangement joins TRBV5-8 to TRBJ1-4, with TRBD1 as a possible D gene (6 bases). V was clipped by 0 bases and J by 8 bases, with 20 bases between them. Germline assignment: CDR1 SGHTS and CDR2 YDEGEE. This CDR3 has 17 amino acids. Written as DNA, the CDR3 is TGTGCCAGCAGCTTGGTGGGGACATTCGAGGGTAGCGAAAAACTGTTTTTT. It specifies CASSLVGTFEGSEKLFF.

The chain recombines TRBV27 with TRBJ2-1, with 11 bases identical to TRBD2. This CDR3 has 15 amino acids. The trim removed 7 bases at V and 5 bases at J, leaving 7 bases unmatched. Germline values: CDR1 MNHEY, CDR2 SMNVEV (reference sequence). DNA of the CDR3: TGTGCCAGCACTACACTAGCGGGAGTGAACAATGAGCAGTTCTTC. Residues: CASTTLAGVNNEQFF.

CDR3 residues: CASRTSGSYNEQFF. CDR3 nucleotide sequence: TGTGCCAGCAGAACTAGCGGGAGCTACAATGAGCAGTTCTTC. This sequence joins TRBV3-1 (or the pseudogene TRBV3-2) and TRBJ2-1; 11 nucleotides align to TRBD2. The CDR3 totals 14 residues. V was clipped by 6 bases and J by 3 bases; unmatched bases: 1. Germline lookup yields CDR1 LGHDT and CDR2 YNNKEL (reference sequence).

The table lists this clone with a few counts. The chain uses TRBV29-1 and TRBJ1-5; D unresolved. Germline CDR1 and CDR2: SQVTM and ANQGSEA. The V and J ends lost 4 bases and 4 bases respectively, with 5 bases between them. This CDR3 has 11 residues. The DNA for the CDR3 is TGCAGCGTTGGGGAGAATCAGCCCCAGCATTTT. It is translated as CSVGENQPQHF. The full variable domain, in which reference TRBV29-1 and TRBJ1-5 provide the parts outside the CDR3, is SAVISQKPSRDICQRGTSLTIQCQVDSQVTMMFWYRQQPGQSLTLIATANQGSEATYESGFVIDKFPISRPNLTFSTLTVSNMSPEDSSIYLCSVGENQPQHFGDGTRLSIL.

The chain links TRBV25-1 to TRBJ2-5; D is perhaps TRBD1 (5 bases). Trimming shortened V by 3 bases and J by 5 bases, and 13 bases separated the two germline ends. Germline V lookup: CDR1 MGHDK, CDR2 SYGVNS. The CDR3 consists of 14 residues. The CDR3 is CASSDLVGVETQYF. CDR3 DNA sequence: TGTGCCAGCAGTGATCTAGTAGGGGTCGAGACCCAGTACTTC.

The chain links TRBV6-6 to TRBJ1-4; no definite D call. The germline V and J ends were trimmed by 0 bases and 3 bases, with 11 bases remaining between them. This CDR3 has 16 residues. The V gene's germline CDR1 is MNHNY and CDR2 SVGAGI (reference sequence). CDR3 sequence: CASSYSGFQANEKLFF. The CDR3 DNA reads as TGTGCCAGCAGTTACTCAGGGTTTCAGGCTAATGAAAAACTGTTTTTT.